These 4 T cell receptor beta chains originate from one sample sequenced in a study of post-analysis software for immune sequencing data. Study-level findings and limits: Several TRBV segments were more frequent in patients than controls; TRBV5-6, TRBV5-1 and TRBV20-1 belonged to this group.

Carried by the TCR beta cDNA libraries were unique molecular identifiers. TCRdb called the PCR reads again in MiXCR, with one record for every CDR3 protein. The table has a few hundred thousand distinct CDR3 sequences, roughly 35% seen once; the top ten hold about an eighth. What these receptors recognize is not known. The sequencing input was blood. These receptors were collected from a girl under 18 with multiple sclerosis.

In this sample, this clonotype turned up a few times. V and J are TRBV2 and TRBJ2-1; D gene unclear. Germline V gene sequence: CDR1 SNHLY, CDR2 FYNNEI. Deletions cut 4 bases from V and 0 bases from J, with 19 bases between. This CDR3 comprises 18 residues. The CDR3 here is CASSAKPPFYSSYNEQFF. CDR3 DNA sequence: TGTGCCAGCAGTGCGAAGCCCCCGTTTTACAGCTCCTACAATGAGCAGTTCTTC.

This chain joins TRBV3-1 and TRBJ2-5; 8 bases match TRBD2. The CDR3 totals 15 residues. Germline CDR1 is LGHDT and CDR2 is YNNKEL (reference sequence). V was clipped by 4 bases and J by 3 bases; unmatched bases: 7. The CDR3: CASSPVAGTEETQYF. The CDR3 coding sequence is TGTGCCAGCAGCCCAGTAGCGGGGACGGAAGAGACCCAGTACTTC.

This chain connects TRBV9 to TRBJ2-1; 12 nucleotides agree with TRBD2. The CDR3 covers 17 residues. Germline trimming cut 0 bases from V and 1 base from J; bases unmatched to any gene: 2. CDR1 is SGDLS and CDR2 is YYNGEE in the germline V gene. CDR3 coding DNA: TGTGCCAGCAGCGTAGGGACTAGCGGGGTTTCCTACAATGAGCAGTTCTTC. Protein sequence: CASSVGTSGVSYNEQFF.

The CDR3 region has the DNA TGTGCCAGCAGCATCCGGGCCTGGAGCAATGAGAATGAGCAGTTCTTC. Its protein is CASSIRAWSNENEQFF. The gene calls are TRBV4-2 and TRBJ2-1; D ambiguous. Germline-derived CDR1 and CDR2 are LGHNA and YNFKEQ. V dropped 5 bases and J dropped 7 bases, with 21 bases sitting between them. CDR3 length: 16 residues.